This entry lists 18 T cell receptor beta chains sequenced from one sample in a study of OX40 agonist ivuxolimab in advanced cancers. Here immunoSEQ multiplex PCR was the method, and the copy in TCRdb shows in-frame clones only, minus some. The sample includes approximately 31,000 clones, approximately 89% seen only once; the top ten take 0.92%. The specimen comprised CD4+ or CD8+ T cells sorted from blood, sampled in a trial of the OX40 agonist ivuxolimab. The receptors stem from an adult with an advanced solid tumor such as melanoma, head and neck, liver or kidney cancer.

This clone has only one observation. The genes are TRBV19 and TRBJ2-5; D gene unclear. The V gene lost 0 bases and the J gene lost 5 bases, with 7 bases spanning the gap. The CDR3 has 13 amino acids. Looked up from germline, CDR1 is LNHDA and CDR2 is SQIVND (reference sequence). The CDR3 region has the DNA TGTGCCAGTAGTATAGATGGGGTTGAGACCCAGTACTTC. This gives the protein CASSIDGVETQYF.

In this sample, this clone turned up once. The J gene is TRBJ2-1, the V gene TRBV11-3; 9 bases match TRBD2. The CDR3 runs 16 residues. Germline-derived CDR1 and CDR2 are SGHNT and YENEEA. After removal of 4 bases from V and 4 bases from J, the junction contained 8 bases not matched to a gene. CDR3 DNA sequence: TGTGCCAGCAGCTCCCCGCGGGGGGGGCTTTACAATGAGCAGTTCTTC. Amino acids: CASSSPRGGLYNEQFF.

V usage is TRBV30 and J usage is TRBJ2-3; 8 nucleotides agree with TRBD2. The CDR3 covers 14 residues. CDR1 and CDR2 from the germline V gene are GTSNPN and SVGIG (reference sequence). V lost 1 base, J lost 2 bases, and 2 bases stayed unmatched. As DNA, the CDR3 is TGTGCCTGGAGTGCGGGGGGGGACACAGATACGCAGTATTTT. Its protein product is CAWSAGGDTDTQYF.

The rearrangement links TRBV28 to TRBJ2-7; D unresolved. This CDR3 is 23 amino acids long. From germline, CDR1 is MDHEN and CDR2 SYDVKM. The V end lost 4 bases, the J end lost 2 bases, and 39 bases lay between the germline ends. CDR3 DNA: TGTGCCAGCAGTTATAGGTCCCCAACCCGGCCGCGGCTGCAAAGAGAATTTACCTACGAGCAGTACTTC. Protein product: CASSYRSPTRPRLQREFTYEQYF.

The V call is TRBV2, the J call TRBJ2-2; TRBD2 might be the D (5 bases). Germline loops: CDR1 SNHLY, CDR2 FYNNEI. There are 15 residues in the CDR3. V dropped 6 bases and J dropped 2 bases, with 13 bases sitting between them. The CDR3: CASRSGDSNTGELFF. CDR3 DNA sequence: TGTGCCAGCAGGTCCGGGGATTCTAACACCGGGGAGCTGTTTTTT.

This sequence joins TRBV11-1 and TRBJ1-4, with D possibly matching TRBD1 (6 bases). Germline-derived CDR1 and CDR2 are SGHAT and FQDESV (reference sequence). The V and J ends lost 5 bases and 7 bases respectively, with 26 bases between them. This CDR3 is built from 18 residues. CDR3 protein: CASSLPLSGGRVLEKLFF. The DNA for the CDR3 is TGTGCCAGCAGCCTTCCCTTATCCGGGGGGCGAGTTCTTGAAAAACTGTTTTTT.

V usage is TRBV9 and J usage is TRBJ1-2; the match to TRBD1 covers 7 bases. This CDR3 has 13 residues. Germline lookup yields CDR1 SGDLS and CDR2 YYNGEE. V dropped 0 bases and J dropped 8; count of bases not matched to a gene: 4. CDR3 protein: CASSVVPGQGYTF. The CDR3 DNA reads TGTGCCAGCAGCGTAGTTCCGGGACAGGGCTACACCTTC.

This clone was recorded once. The chain joins TRBV19 to TRBJ2-2; 9 nucleotides agree with TRBD2. Per germline, CDR1 LNHDA and CDR2 SQIVND (reference sequence). The V and J ends lost 3 bases and 5 bases, in that order; junction bases with no gene match: 7. The CDR3 length is 16 residues. The CDR3 protein is CASSIPSGIGTGELFF. The CDR3 coding sequence is TGTGCCAGTAGTATCCCTAGCGGGATAGGAACCGGGGAGCTGTTTTTT.

This clone was observed once. The V and J genes are TRBV2 and TRBJ1-2; 10 bases line up with TRBD1. CDR3 length equals 13 residues. The germline V gene has CDR1 SNHLY and CDR2 FYNNEI. V gave up 4 bases and J gave up 7 bases; unmatched junction bases: 3. CDR3 nucleotides: TGTGCCAGCAGTGGCCGGGACAGGGGTGGCTACACCTTC. Amino acid sequence: CASSGRDRGGYTF.

The CDR3 protein is CASSLDSAGHNEQFF. For the CDR3, the DNA is TGTGCCAGCAGCCTGGACAGCGCTGGGCACAATGAGCAGTTCTTC. The chain is built from TRBV6-4 and TRBJ2-1, with a tentative D call TRBD1 (6 bases). CDR1 is MRHNA, CDR2 SNTAGT, per germline. The V end lost 6 bases, the J end lost 5 bases, and 17 bases lay between the germline ends. CDR3 length: 15 residues.

The gene calls are TRBV5-1 and TRBJ1-1; no clear D gene. In germline, CDR1 is SGHRS, CDR2 YFSETQ. The V gene lost 1 base and the J gene lost 1 base, with 8 bases spanning the gap. The CDR3 is made up of 14 amino acids. CDR3 bases: TGCGCCAGCAGCTTGTATGGTAGGAACACTGAAGCTTTCTTT. Its translation: CASSLYGRNTEAFF.

This chain uses TRBV6-1 with TRBJ2-7, with 14 bases lining up with TRBD2. Per germline, CDR1 MNHNS and CDR2 SASEGT. The CDR3 is made up of 16 amino acids. The trim removed 4 bases at V and 7 bases at J, leaving 9 bases unmatched. The CDR3 bases are TGTGCCAGCAGTGGGACTAGCGGGAGGAATTTGGGTGAGCAGTACTTC. This codes for CASSGTSGRNLGEQYF.

The V and J genes are TRBV5-1 and TRBJ2-3; 9 nucleotides line up with TRBD1. There are 15 residues in the CDR3. Germline CDR1 SGHRS, CDR2 YFSETQ. Unmatched junction bases numbered 7, after V lost 4 bases and J lost 4 bases. The CDR3 nucleotides are TGCGCCAGCAGCCCTAGGGACAGGGTCCCAGATACGCAGTATTTT. Its protein product is CASSPRDRVPDTQYF.

The chain links TRBV23-1 to TRBJ1-5; 11 positions agree with TRBD1. TRBV23-1 qualifies as an ORF whose function is uncertain. The CDR3 runs 17 residues. J was trimmed by 6 bases and V by 0 bases; bases with no gene match: 7. The CDR3 here is CASSQSGGTGGFQPQHF. The CDR3 DNA follows: TGCGCCAGCAGTCAATCGGGGGGGACAGGGGGTTTTCAGCCCCAGCATTTT.

The V call is TRBV18, the J call TRBJ1-4; 11 bases agree with TRBD1. V was clipped by 5 bases and J by 2 bases; unmatched bases: 4. The CDR3 runs 16 residues. Germline CDR1 and CDR2: KGHSH and LQKENI. CDR3 residues: CASSSGTGGTNEKLFF. In DNA, the CDR3 is TGTGCCAGCTCATCCGGGACAGGGGGTACTAATGAAAAACTGTTTTTT.

The chain carries TRBV28 and TRBJ1-2; the D gene is possibly TRBD1 (5 bases). CDR3 length equals 13 residues. V lost 6 bases to trimming and J lost 4 bases, with 12 bases between them. Germline CDR1 MDHEN, CDR2 SYDVKM. CDR3: CASSPRGLYGYTF. Here the CDR3 DNA reads TGTGCCAGCAGCCCGAGGGGCCTCTATGGCTACACCTTC.

This chain uses TRBV5-1 with TRBJ2-5; 12 bases are a match to TRBD1. The V and J ends lost 4 bases and 4 bases, in that order; junction bases with no gene match: 17. Germline CDR1 is SGHRS and CDR2 is YFSETQ. This CDR3 is built from 19 residues. The CDR3 loop is CASSTGTGGAYNVGETQYF. CDR3 DNA: TGCGCCAGCAGCACCGGGACAGGGGGCGCTTATAATGTAGGAGAGACCCAGTACTTC.

The rearrangement links TRBV28 to TRBJ2-7; TRBD1 is a possible D gene (6 bases). Germline V CDR1 and CDR2: MDHEN, SYDVKM. V was trimmed by 5 bases and J by 6 bases, leaving 17 bases between them. CDR3 length: 14 residues. CDR3 nucleotides: TGTGCCAGCAGTATAGGACAGATGCGGAGCGAGCAGTACTTC. Translating it yields CASSIGQMRSEQYF.